This T cell receptor (beta chain) was obtained from a study of blood T cell repertoires in COVID-19. Study details: PBMCs, B-cell-depleted T cells, or T cells provided the cDNA or gDNA that made up the material.

Data came from immunoSEQ multiplex PCR; TCRdb stores just in-frame clones and leaves some out. The profile shows fewer than 200,000 clones, roughly 79% of them singletons. Seattle cases were enrolled at active infection and followed longitudinally. CDR3 length: 16 amino acids. V was shortened by 1 base and J by 6 bases, with 18 bases between the two germline ends. CDR1 and CDR2 (germline): LNHDA, SQIVND (reference sequence). What was sequenced was peripheral blood. This clonotype originated in a woman aged 35 to 49 with COVID-19, enrolled during active disease. This chain connects TRBV19 to TRBJ1-2; TRBD1 is a possible D gene (5 bases). The CDR3 bases are TGTGCCAGTAGTATAGGGACCCTGACAGATCATCATGGCTACACCTTC. As protein: CASSIGTLTDHHGYTF.